This T cell receptor beta chain was captured by sequencing in a study of metastatic and nonmetastatic thyroid tumors. At the level of the study: Both malignant and benign thyroid patients supplied peripheral blood and tumor or nodule tissue samples, across which the repertoires of these patients were then compared.

Nobody among the patients had been given any treatment before thyroid surgery. TCRdb re-called clones from the PCR reads using MiXCR. The table records more than 35,000 clones, roughly 13% of them present only once. The J segment lost 3 bases and the V segment lost 7 bases, leaving 7 bases of the junction unmatched. In germline, CDR1 is MDHEN, CDR2 SYDVKM. The CDR3 is 14 amino acids. Study conclusions and caveats: Reportedly, malignant thyroid tumors had significantly higher TCR beta diversity than benign nodules, in blood and tumor.

By frequency in the sample, this clone is medium-sized (0.01 to 0.1%). As yet, its antigen is unknown. The gene calls are TRBV28 and TRBJ1-2, with TRBD1 identical over 8 bases. The sample consisted of blood. The clonotype comes from a female donor with papillary thyroid cancer or a benign thyroid nodule (not recorded which). Some clones in this sample may be carry-over from other donors' samples. The CDR3, as DNA: TGTGCCAGCAAGGGGGACAGGACTTACTATGGCTACACCTTC. This codes for CASKGDRTYYGYTF.